The present T cell receptor beta chain was sequenced within a study of regulatory T cells in long-lasting Graves disease. Across the study: Over 5 years of antithyroid drugs with positive TSH receptor antibodies was taken to mean persistent Graves' disease. Whole-study results and caveats: Accuracy may have been reduced by the small sample size. Persistent disease was associated with favored TRBV28 usage and with favored use of TRBJ1-2 and TRBJ2-5. Persistent cases of Graves' showed reduced TCR diversity relative to newly diagnosed patients.

Points on this clonotype: What it binds is unknown.

This CDR3 is built from 16 residues. Germline V gives CDR1 SGHNT, CDR2 YENEEA. J lost 4 bases, V lost 5 bases, and 10 bases had no gene match. Arm-PCR of CDR3 regions and iRepertoire HTBI primers were used to build TCR beta libraries. TCRdb called the multiplex PCR reads again in MiXCR, with one record for every CDR3 protein. The table lists 700,000 or so distinct CDR3 sequences, around 30% of them singletons, with around 42% in the top ten. Time point: persistent/refractory GD, antithyroid drugs over 5 years with positive TRAb. The TCR library used RNA extracted from PBMCs. The chain couples TRBV11-3 to TRBJ1-2; TRBD1 aligns across 10 bases. This sample comprised peripheral blood mononuclear cells (PBMCs), obtained when the disease was refractory, from a patient treated with antithyroid drugs. This receptor was obtained from a female donor with Graves disease. This CDR3 is CASSPIRQGASYGYTF. The CDR3 DNA follows: TGTGCCAGCAGCCCAATCAGACAGGGGGCAAGCTATGGCTACACCTTC.